The 18 T cell receptor beta chains given below trace back to one sample, sequenced in a study of blood T cell repertoires in COVID-19. Some clones are missing from TCRdb's copy, which holds only in-frame ones; the method was immunoSEQ multiplex PCR. In the table there are some 250,000 clones, 70% to 90% of which are singletons. Sequencing was done on a sample of peripheral blood. Receptors were obtained from a man aged 30 to 39 with active or convalescent COVID-19.

The V call is TRBV4-2, the J call TRBJ2-2; 7 bases fit TRBD2. CDR1 LGHNA and CDR2 YNFKEQ come from the germline V gene. The CDR3 covers 15 residues. J was trimmed by 2 bases and V by 4 bases; bases with no gene match: 4. CDR3 nucleotides: TGTGCCAGCAGCCTAGCGGGCCGTAACACCGGGGAGCTGTTTTTT. Protein sequence: CASSLAGRNTGELFF.

V usage is TRBV6-5 and J usage is TRBJ1-2, with 7 bases identical to TRBD1. This CDR3 contains 15 residues. Germline lookup yields CDR1 MNHEY and CDR2 SVGAGI. With 3 bases clipped from V and 5 bases from J, the junction kept 9 bases outside the gene matches. CDR3 DNA: TGTGCCAGCAGTTATGGGGGACAGCGGTCGTATGGCTACACCTTC. Protein: CASSYGGQRSYGYTF.

Only a few counts were recorded for this clone. J is TRBJ1-5 and V is TRBV4-1, with no clear D. Trimming left V 0 bases short and J 2 bases short, with 14 bases between. Germline lookup yields CDR1 MGHRA and CDR2 YSYEKL. This CDR3 contains 17 residues. CDR3 DNA: TGCGCCAGCAGCCAAGAGGAATCTGAGGGAGGCAATCAGCCCCAGCATTTT. Residues: CASSQEESEGGNQPQHF.

CDR3 nucleotides: TGTGCCAGCAGCCATCGGCGTCGTAGCGGGGAAGAGACCCAGTACTTC. This translates into CASSHRRRSGEETQYF. The rearrangement links TRBV3-1 (or the pseudogene TRBV3-2) to TRBJ2-5, with 8 bases that match TRBD2. The CDR3 sequence is 16 residues long. The germline CDR1 and CDR2 sequences are LGHDT and YNNKEL (reference sequence). The J segment lost 3 bases and the V segment lost 3 bases, leaving 9 bases of the junction unmatched.

The genes are TRBV6-6 and TRBJ2-7, with TRBD1 matching 7 bases. The germline V gene encodes CDR1 MNHNY and CDR2 SVGAGI (reference sequence). CDR3 length: 13 amino acids. Trimming cost V 7 bases and J 8 bases; bases outside gene matches: 11. CDR3 in DNA: TGTGCCAGCACAAGGGGACAGTCCTCTAAGCAGTACTTC. Protein: CASTRGQSSKQYF.

The CDR3 spells CAISEGQGVAKNIQYF. The CDR3 nucleotides read TGTGCCATCAGTGAAGGACAGGGAGTAGCCAAAAACATTCAGTACTTC. This chain uses TRBV10-3 with TRBJ2-4, with 8 nucleotides matching TRBD1. This CDR3 comprises 16 residues. Trimming cost V 3 bases and J 0 bases; bases outside gene matches: 4. Germline V gene lookup returns CDR1 ENHRY and CDR2 SYGVKD.

The chain has TRBV9 and TRBJ1-2, with 9 bases that match TRBD1. The germline gives CDR1 SGDLS, CDR2 YYNGEE. With V trimmed by 4 bases and J by 10 bases, 14 bases remained unmatched. This CDR3 has 15 amino acids. CDR3 protein: CASSNNNPGQGSYTF. The CDR3 DNA is TGTGCCAGCAGCAATAATAACCCGGGACAGGGATCCTACACCTTC.

The gene calls are TRBV30 and TRBJ1-1, with D hard to call. The CDR3 totals 12 residues. The germline CDR1 and CDR2 sequences are GTSNPN and SVGIG (reference sequence). Trimming shortened V by 0 bases and J by 6 bases, and 8 bases separated the two germline ends. As DNA, the CDR3 is TGTGCCTGGAGTGTAAGCATGGCTGAAGCTTTCTTT. Translated: CAWSVSMAEAFF.

This chain uses TRBV20-1 with TRBJ1-2; the D gene is possibly TRBD1 (6 bases). Germline lookup yields CDR1 DFQATT and CDR2 SNEGSKA (reference sequence). The CDR3 has 11 amino acids. The V and J ends lost 5 bases and 6 bases respectively, with 10 bases between them. The CDR3 is CSAGGFDGYTF. The CDR3 region has the DNA TGCAGTGCTGGGGGCTTTGATGGCTACACCTTC.

This clone was detected only a few times. The J gene is TRBJ1-2, the V gene TRBV27; 9 bases match TRBD1. J lost 5 bases, V lost 5 bases, and 12 bases had no gene match. The CDR3 runs 16 residues. Germline V gene sequence: CDR1 MNHEY, CDR2 SMNVEV (reference sequence). CDR3 sequence: CASSDSGTGTHYGYTF. The CDR3 bases are TGTGCCAGCAGTGACTCCGGGACAGGGACTCATTATGGCTACACCTTC.

CDR3 in DNA: TGTGCCAGCATACTACCGGGGGGGCCCCCAGATACGCAGTATTTT. Translating it yields CASILPGGPPDTQYF. The rearrangement uses TRBV2 and TRBJ2-3, with 8 bases fitting TRBD2. Germline values: CDR1 SNHLY, CDR2 FYNNEI. CDR3 length equals 15 residues. The J segment lost 4 bases and the V segment lost 7 bases, leaving 10 bases of the junction unmatched.

The rearrangement links TRBV10-1 to TRBJ2-7; TRBD1 matches at 9 bases. The germline V gene has CDR1 WNHNN and CDR2 SYGVQD (reference sequence). Germline trimming cut 5 bases from V and 7 bases from J; bases unmatched to any gene: 6. The CDR3 has 13 amino acids. Here the CDR3 reads CASSRGQGREQYF. DNA of the CDR3: TGCGCCAGCAGTCGGGGACAGGGAAGAGAGCAGTACTTC.

This rearrangement joins TRBV7-2 to TRBJ2-7; 8 bases agree with TRBD2. This CDR3 has 15 amino acids. The V gene's germline CDR1 is SGHTA and CDR2 FQGNSA. Unmatched junction bases numbered 12, after V lost 8 bases and J lost 3 bases. In DNA, the CDR3 is TGTGCCAGCGGCGTACAAAGCGGGGGAAACTACGAGCAGTACTTC. This sequence encodes CASGVQSGGNYEQYF.

This clone was counted a single time. V gene TRBV9 combines with J gene TRBJ2-1; TRBD2 matches 16 bases. The V and J ends lost 3 bases and 8 bases, in that order; junction bases with no gene match: 5. Germline V gene data show CDR1 as SGDLS and CDR2 as YYNGEE. The CDR3 has 16 amino acids. CDR3 protein: CASSAGTSGGADEQFF. CDR3 nucleotide sequence: TGTGCCAGCAGCGCCGGGACTAGCGGGGGGGCCGATGAGCAGTTCTTC.

The chain carries TRBV29-1 and TRBJ1-2, with 8 nucleotides matching TRBD1. CDR3 length: 13 amino acids. Trimming removed 8 bases from V and 8 bases from J; junction bases left unmatched: 13. Germline-derived CDR1 and CDR2 are SQVTM and ANQGSEA. Here the CDR3 reads CSSGIQGAQGYTF. The CDR3 DNA follows: TGCAGCTCTGGAATCCAGGGGGCGCAGGGCTACACCTTC.

The chain has TRBV27 and TRBJ1-5, with a weak D call TRBD1 (6 bases). V was cut by 2 bases and J by 10 bases, with 12 bases left in between. The germline V gene encodes CDR1 MNHEY and CDR2 SMNVEV (reference sequence). The length of the CDR3 is 13 residues. The CDR3 here is CASSLATGDPQHF. The CDR3 DNA sequence: TGTGCCAGCAGTTTAGCGACAGGAGATCCCCAGCATTTT.

This sequence joins TRBV19 and TRBJ1-4; 7 bases agree with TRBD1. The CDR3 totals 16 residues. Looked up from germline, CDR1 is LNHDA and CDR2 is SQIVND (reference sequence). J lost 3 bases, V lost 7 bases, and 11 bases had no gene match. In nucleotides, the CDR3 is TGTGCCAGTAAACAGGGGTCGAGGGGGGCTAATGAAAAACTGTTTTTT. Its translation is CASKQGSRGANEKLFF.

The gene calls are TRBV24-1 and TRBJ2-7, with a tentative D call TRBD2 (5 bases). Germline V gives CDR1 KGHDR, CDR2 SFDVKD. Trimming removed 4 bases from V and 7 bases from J, with 10 bases in between. The CDR3 has 12 amino acids. CDR3 amino acids: CATSEDSPEQYF. The CDR3 DNA sequence: TGTGCCACCAGTGAGGACTCACCAGAGCAGTACTTC.